This is a list of T cell receptor beta chains from one sample in a study of T cell changes during pregnancy in multiple sclerosis. Some clones are missing from TCRdb's copy, which holds only in-frame ones; the method was immunoSEQ multiplex PCR. This table holds 70,000 to 95,000 clones, 94% found once. Sequencing used peripheral blood, obtained in the third trimester of pregnancy. Source of these receptors: a female donor with multiple sclerosis, enrolled in a pregnancy study. CDR3s include the opening cysteine and the closing phenylalanine or tryptophan. A D gene is named only where the DNA matches it firmly. Clone size is shown for a subset of rows, as once, few, many or a class of expanded clone.

CDR3	DNA	size	V	D	J	length
CASSPSSGRTNEQYF	TGTGCCAGCTCACCGTCTAGCGGGAGGACCAACGAGCAGTACTTC	once	TRBV18	TRBD2	TRBJ2-7	15
CAITLAGTRGGYNEQFF	TGTGCCATCACACTAGCGGGGACGAGGGGGGGTTACAATGAGCAGTTCTTC	NA	TRBV10-3	TRBD2	TRBJ2-1	17
CASSLDSTYEQYF	TGCGCCAGCAGCTTGGATAGCACCTACGAGCAGTACTTC	NA	TRBV5-1	NA	TRBJ2-7	13
CASSPPGRPLHF	TGTGCCAGCTCACCGCCAGGGCGTCCCCTCCACTTT	NA	TRBV18	NA	TRBJ1-6	12
CASSLDSSSYNEQFF	TGCGCCAGCAGCCTGGACAGCAGCTCCTACAATGAGCAGTTCTTC	NA	TRBV5-1	NA	TRBJ2-1	15
CASSYGGTYGYTF	TGTGCCAGCAGTTACGGGGGGACGTATGGCTACACCTTC	NA	TRBV6-5	NA	TRBJ1-2	13
CASSTYEQYF	TGTGCCAGCAGTACATACGAGCAGTACTTC	NA	TRBV28	NA	TRBJ2-7	10
CASSLEDEQFF	TGTGCCAGCAGCTTGGAGGATGAGCAGTTCTTC	once	TRBV7-2	NA	TRBJ2-1	11
CASRTGSTNEKLFF	TGCGCCAGCAGGACAGGGTCGACTAATGAAAAACTGTTTTTT	NA	TRBV5-1	TRBD1	TRBJ1-4	14
CASSRTGGREYF	TGTGCCAGCAGTCGAACAGGGGGCAGGGAGTATTTT	NA	TRBV7-2	TRBD1	TRBJ2-3	12
CASSEGFQETQYF	TGCGCCAGCAGCGAGGGATTCCAAGAGACCCAGTACTTC	NA	TRBV5-1	NA	TRBJ2-5	13
CASSVGPSGRVETQYF	TGTGCCAGCAGCGTAGGTCCTAGCGGGAGGGTGGAGACCCAGTACTTC	NA	TRBV9	TRBD2	TRBJ2-5	16
CASSRGGQAGEQYF	TGTGCCAGCAGTCGGGGGGGGCAGGCGGGTGAGCAGTACTTC	once	TRBV5-5	TRBD2	TRBJ2-7	14
CAISELAGGGDTQYF	TGTGCCATCAGTGAGTTGGCGGGAGGAGGGGATACGCAGTATTTT	NA	TRBV10-3	TRBD2	TRBJ2-3	15
CASSLGQGDRKLFF	TGCGCCAGCAGCCTGGGACAGGGGGATCGAAAACTGTTTTTT	NA	TRBV5-1	TRBD1	TRBJ1-4	14
CSVELGGDTQYF	TGCAGCGTTGAACTAGGGGGAGATACGCAGTATTTT	NA	TRBV29-1	NA	TRBJ2-3	12
CASSRGGLADYNEQFF	TGTGCCAGCTCACGGGGGGGACTAGCGGATTACAATGAGCAGTTCTTC	NA	TRBV18	TRBD2	TRBJ2-1	16
CASGGGRTNSYEQYF	TGTGCCAGCGGGGGGGGGAGGACCAACTCCTACGAGCAGTACTTC	NA	TRBV28	TRBD2	TRBJ2-7	15
CASSNDRNPGNTIYF	TGTGCCAGTAGTAACGACAGGAACCCTGGAAACACCATATATTTT	NA	TRBV19	NA	TRBJ1-3	15
CASPASSRDYGYTF	TGTGCCAGCCCTGCCTCCTCGCGGGACTATGGCTACACCTTC	NA	TRBV27	NA	TRBJ1-2	14
CAWSRDTQYF	TGTGCCTGGAGTCGGGATACGCAGTATTTT	NA	TRBV30	NA	TRBJ2-3	10
CASSRPSTGAYEQYF	TGTGCCAGCAGCCGCCCCTCGACAGGGGCCTACGAGCAGTACTTC	NA	TRBV5-8	TRBD1	TRBJ2-7	15
CASSYRRGASSYEQYF	TGCGCCAGCAGCTATCGGCGGGGGGCGAGCTCCTACGAGCAGTACTTC	NA	TRBV5-1	TRBD2	TRBJ2-7	16
CASSLQQGFGYTF	TGTGCCAGCAGCTTACAACAGGGGTTTGGCTACACCTTC	once	TRBV7-2	TRBD1	TRBJ1-2	13
CASSTVGGLAKNIQYF	TGTGCCAGTAGTACGGTGGGGGGTCTAGCCAAAAACATTCAGTACTTC	NA	TRBV19	NA	TRBJ2-4	16
CASSLAREQYF	TGTGCCAGCAGCTTGGCTAGGGAGCAGTACTTC	NA	TRBV5-6	NA	TRBJ2-7	11
CASSLVGLAGANTGELFF	TGTGCCAGCAGCTTAGTAGGACTAGCGGGAGCGAACACCGGGGAGCTGTTTTTT	few	TRBV7-2	TRBD2	TRBJ2-2	18
CASSLGTGVADTQYF	TGTGCCAGCAGCCTGGGGACAGGGGTTGCAGATACGCAGTATTTT	NA	TRBV7-6	TRBD1	TRBJ2-3	15
CAWSRTGFDYGYTF	TGTGCCTGGAGTAGAACAGGGTTTGACTATGGCTACACCTTC	NA	TRBV30	NA	TRBJ1-2	14
CASSRREASLYEQYF	TGTGCCAGCAGTAGGCGGGAGGCCTCCCTCTACGAGCAGTACTTC	NA	TRBV27	TRBD2	TRBJ2-7	15
CASSYRAYTDTQYF	TGTGCCAGCAGTTACCGCGCATACACAGATACGCAGTATTTT	once	TRBV6-5	NA	TRBJ2-3	14
CASSSDPKSQPQHF	TGTGCCAGCAGTTCTGATCCGAAGAGTCAGCCCCAGCATTTT	NA	TRBV28	NA	TRBJ1-5	14
CASSPQGTQKGGYTF	TGTGCCAGCAGCCCCCAGGGCACTCAGAAGGGTGGCTACACCTTC	NA	TRBV7-8	NA	TRBJ1-2	15
CASSPSGTGAYGYTF	TGTGCCAGCTCACCATCGGGGACAGGGGCCTATGGCTACACCTTC	NA	TRBV18	TRBD1	TRBJ1-2	15
CASSLWGGLYEQYF	TGTGCCAGCAGCTTATGGGGGGGGCTCTACGAGCAGTACTTC	NA	TRBV11-2	NA	TRBJ2-7	14
CASSKGRLAGGPPTDTQYF	TGTGCCAGCAGCAAAGGGAGGCTAGCGGGAGGGCCGCCCACAGATACGCAGTATTTT	once	TRBV21-1	NA	TRBJ2-3	19
CASRGTGSTNEKLFF	TGTGCCAGTAGGGGGACAGGATCAACTAATGAAAAACTGTTTTTT	few	TRBV19	TRBD1	TRBJ1-4	15
CASSGSGTRGPSDTQYF	TGTGCCAGCAGTGGATCCGGGACTAGAGGCCCCTCAGATACGCAGTATTTT	NA	TRBV25-1	TRBD2	TRBJ2-3	17
CASSSSGGTGDEQYF	TGTGCCAGCAGCTCCTCCGGGGGGACAGGTGACGAGCAGTACTTC	once	TRBV7-9	NA	TRBJ2-7	15
CATSGGLNTGELFF	TGTGCCACCAGCGGTGGACTGAACACCGGGGAGCTGTTTTTT	NA	TRBV15	NA	TRBJ2-2	14